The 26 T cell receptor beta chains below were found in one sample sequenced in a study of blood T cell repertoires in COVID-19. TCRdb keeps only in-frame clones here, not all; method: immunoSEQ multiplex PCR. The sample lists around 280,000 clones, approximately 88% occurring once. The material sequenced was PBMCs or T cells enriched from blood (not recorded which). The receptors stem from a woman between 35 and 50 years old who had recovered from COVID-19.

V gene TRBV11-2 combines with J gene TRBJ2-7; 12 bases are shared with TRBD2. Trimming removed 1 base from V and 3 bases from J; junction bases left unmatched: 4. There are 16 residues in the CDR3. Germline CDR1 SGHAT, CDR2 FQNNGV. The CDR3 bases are TGTGCCAGCAGCTTAGCGAAACTAGCGGGAGGCTACGAGCAGTACTTC. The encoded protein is CASSLAKLAGGYEQYF.

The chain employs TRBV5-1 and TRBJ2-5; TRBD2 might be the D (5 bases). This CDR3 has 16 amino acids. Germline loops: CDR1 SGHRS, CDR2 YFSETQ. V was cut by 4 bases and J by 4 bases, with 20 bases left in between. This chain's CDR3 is CASSLPPRGQRETQYF. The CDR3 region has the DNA TGCGCCAGCAGCCTCCCTCCGCGAGGGCAGCGAGAGACCCAGTACTTC.

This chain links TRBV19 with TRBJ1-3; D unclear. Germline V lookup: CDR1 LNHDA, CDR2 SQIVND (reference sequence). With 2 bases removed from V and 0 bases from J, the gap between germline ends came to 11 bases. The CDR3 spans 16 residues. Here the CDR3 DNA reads TGTGCCAGTAGTATAACCATCAGAAGCTCTGGAAACACCATATATTTT. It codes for CASSITIRSSGNTIYF.

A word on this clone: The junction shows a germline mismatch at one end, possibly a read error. CDR3 nucleotide sequence: TGTGCTAGCAGCCCCTGGACTAGCGGGAGTGGTAATGAGCAGTTCTTC. Residues: CASSPWTSGSGNEQFF. The chain joins TRBV7-7 to TRBJ2-1, with 13 nucleotides matching TRBD2. CDR3 size: 16 residues. CDR1 is SSHAT, CDR2 FNYEAQ, per germline (reference sequence).

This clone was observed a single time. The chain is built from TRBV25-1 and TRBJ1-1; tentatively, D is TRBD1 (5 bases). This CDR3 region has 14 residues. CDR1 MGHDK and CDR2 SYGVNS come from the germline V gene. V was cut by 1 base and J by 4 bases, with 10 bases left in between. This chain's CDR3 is CASSELGRGTEAFF. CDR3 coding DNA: TGTGCCAGCAGTGAATTGGGGCGTGGCACTGAAGCTTTCTTT.

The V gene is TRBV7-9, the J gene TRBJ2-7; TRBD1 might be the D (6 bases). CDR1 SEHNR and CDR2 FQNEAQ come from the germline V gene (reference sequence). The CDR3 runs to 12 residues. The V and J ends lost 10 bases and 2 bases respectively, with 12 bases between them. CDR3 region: CATQQGPYEQYF. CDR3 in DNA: TGTGCCACCCAACAGGGTCCCTACGAGCAGTACTTC.

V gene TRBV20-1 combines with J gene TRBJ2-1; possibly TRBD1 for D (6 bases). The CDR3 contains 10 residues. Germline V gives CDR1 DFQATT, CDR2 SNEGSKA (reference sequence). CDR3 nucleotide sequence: TGCAGGACAGGAGACAATGAGCAGTTCTTC. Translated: CRTGDNEQFF.

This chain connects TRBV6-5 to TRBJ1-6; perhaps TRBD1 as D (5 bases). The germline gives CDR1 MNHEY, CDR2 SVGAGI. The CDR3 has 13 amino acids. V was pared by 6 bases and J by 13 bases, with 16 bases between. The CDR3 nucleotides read TGTGCCAGCAGCCAAGGGGCCAGCCCGCCCCTCCACTTT. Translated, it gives CASSQGASPPLHF.

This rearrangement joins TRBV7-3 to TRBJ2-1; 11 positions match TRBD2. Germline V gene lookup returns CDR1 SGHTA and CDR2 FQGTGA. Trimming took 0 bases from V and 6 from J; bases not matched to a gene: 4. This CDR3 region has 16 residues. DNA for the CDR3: TGTGCCAGCAGCTTAACACCACTAGCGGGAGTCAATGAGCAGTTCTTC. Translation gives CASSLTPLAGVNEQFF.

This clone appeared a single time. CDR3 in amino acids: CASSVEQAESDTQYF. In DNA form, the CDR3 reads TGTGCCAGCAGCGTAGAACAGGCGGAGAGCGATACGCAGTATTTT. J is TRBJ2-3 and V is TRBV9; TRBD1 is a possible D gene (5 bases). CDR3 size: 15 residues. Germline assignment: CDR1 SGDLS and CDR2 YYNGEE. V lost 0 bases and J 6 bases, leaving 14 bases between the germline ends.

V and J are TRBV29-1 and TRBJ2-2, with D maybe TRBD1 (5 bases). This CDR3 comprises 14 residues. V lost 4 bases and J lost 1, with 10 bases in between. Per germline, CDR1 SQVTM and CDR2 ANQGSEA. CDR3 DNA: TGCAGCGTTGGCTGGCAGGGGAACACCGGGGAGCTGTTTTTT. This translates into CSVGWQGNTGELFF.

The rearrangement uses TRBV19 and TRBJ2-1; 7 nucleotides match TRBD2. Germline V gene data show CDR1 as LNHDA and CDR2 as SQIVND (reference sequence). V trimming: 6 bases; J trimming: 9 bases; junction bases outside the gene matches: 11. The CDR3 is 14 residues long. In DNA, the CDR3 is TGTGCCAGTAGCCAACCCGGAGCGGGAATTGAGCAGTTCTTC. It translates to CASSQPGAGIEQFF. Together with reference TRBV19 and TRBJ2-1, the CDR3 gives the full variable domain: DGGITQSPKYLFRKEGQNVTLSCEQNLNHDAMYWYRQDPGQGLRLIYYSQIVNDFQKGDIAEGYSVSREKKESFPLTVTSAQKNPTAFYLCASSQPGAGIEQFFGPGTRLTVL.

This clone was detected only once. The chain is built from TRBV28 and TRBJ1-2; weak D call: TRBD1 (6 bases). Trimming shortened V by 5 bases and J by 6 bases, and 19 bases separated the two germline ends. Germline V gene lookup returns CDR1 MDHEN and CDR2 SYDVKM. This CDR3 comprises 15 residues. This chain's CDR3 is CASSLKGSGGHGYTF. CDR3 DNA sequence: TGTGCCAGCAGTCTCAAGGGATCGGGGGGCCATGGCTACACCTTC.

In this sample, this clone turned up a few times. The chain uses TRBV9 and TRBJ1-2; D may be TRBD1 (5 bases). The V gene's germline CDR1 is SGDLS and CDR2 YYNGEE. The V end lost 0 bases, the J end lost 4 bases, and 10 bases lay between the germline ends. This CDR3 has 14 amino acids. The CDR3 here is CASSVEGGTYGYTF. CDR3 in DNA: TGTGCCAGCAGCGTAGAGGGAGGGACCTATGGCTACACCTTC.

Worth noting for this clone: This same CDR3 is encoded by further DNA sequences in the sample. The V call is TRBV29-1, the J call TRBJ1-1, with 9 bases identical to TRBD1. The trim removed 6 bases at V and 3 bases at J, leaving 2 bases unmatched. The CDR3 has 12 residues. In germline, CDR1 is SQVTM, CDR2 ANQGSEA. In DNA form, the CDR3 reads TGCAGCGTGGGACAGGGTGACACTGAAGCTTTCTTT. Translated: CSVGQGDTEAFF.

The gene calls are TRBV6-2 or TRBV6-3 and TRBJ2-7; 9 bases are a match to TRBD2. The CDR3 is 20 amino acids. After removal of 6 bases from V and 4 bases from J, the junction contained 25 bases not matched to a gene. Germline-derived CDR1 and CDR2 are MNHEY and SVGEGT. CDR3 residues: CASRPLRLTREGGTSYEQYF. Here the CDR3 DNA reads TGTGCCAGCAGACCTCTCCGGCTCACGCGGGAGGGCGGTACTAGTTACGAGCAGTACTTC.

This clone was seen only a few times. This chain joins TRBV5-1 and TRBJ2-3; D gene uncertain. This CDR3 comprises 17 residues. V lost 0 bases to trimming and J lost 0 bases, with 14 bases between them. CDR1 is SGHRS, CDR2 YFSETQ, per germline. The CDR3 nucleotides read TGCGCCAGCAGCTTGGCATCGGGTGGGTCTAGCACAGATACGCAGTATTTT. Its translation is CASSLASGGSSTDTQYF.

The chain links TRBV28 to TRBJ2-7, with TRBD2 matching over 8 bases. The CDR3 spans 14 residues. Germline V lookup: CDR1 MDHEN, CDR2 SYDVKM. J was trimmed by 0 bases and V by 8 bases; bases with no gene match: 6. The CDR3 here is CASRTSGSSYEQYF. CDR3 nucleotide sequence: TGTGCCAGCCGAACTAGCGGATCCTCCTACGAGCAGTACTTC.

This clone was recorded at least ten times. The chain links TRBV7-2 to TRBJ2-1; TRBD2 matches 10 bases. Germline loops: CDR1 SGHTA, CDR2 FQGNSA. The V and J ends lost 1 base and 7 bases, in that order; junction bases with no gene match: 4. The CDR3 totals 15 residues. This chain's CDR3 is CASSLVLAGRNEQFF. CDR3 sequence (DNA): TGTGCCAGCAGCTTAGTACTAGCGGGACGAAATGAGCAGTTCTTC.

Here the CDR3 reads CASSIALRPGSRSYEQYF. CDR3 bases: TGTGCCAGTAGTATAGCCCTCCGTCCGGGAAGTAGATCCTACGAGCAGTACTTC. The chain is built from TRBV19 and TRBJ2-7, with D possibly TRBD2 on 5 matching bases. The CDR3 has 18 residues. Germline CDR1 reads LNHDA; CDR2 reads SQIVND (reference sequence). V was trimmed by 1 base and J by 1 base, leaving 20 bases between them.

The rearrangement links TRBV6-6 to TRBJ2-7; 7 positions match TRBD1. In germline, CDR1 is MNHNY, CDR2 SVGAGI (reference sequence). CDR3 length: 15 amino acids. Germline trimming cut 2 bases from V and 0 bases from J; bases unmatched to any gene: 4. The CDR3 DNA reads TGTGCCAGCAGTTACCGGACAGGAGACTCCTACGAGCAGTACTTC. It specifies CASSYRTGDSYEQYF.

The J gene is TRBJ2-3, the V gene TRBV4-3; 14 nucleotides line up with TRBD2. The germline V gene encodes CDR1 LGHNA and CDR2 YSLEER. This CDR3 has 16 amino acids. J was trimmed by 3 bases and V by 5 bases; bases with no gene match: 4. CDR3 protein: CASSKGLAGGTDTQYF. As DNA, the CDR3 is TGCGCCAGCAGCAAAGGACTAGCGGGAGGAACAGATACGCAGTATTTT.

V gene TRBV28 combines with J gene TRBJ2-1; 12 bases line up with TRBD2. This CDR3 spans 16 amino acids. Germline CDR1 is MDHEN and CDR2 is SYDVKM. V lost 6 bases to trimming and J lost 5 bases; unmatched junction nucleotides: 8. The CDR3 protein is CASRQRLAGEDNEQFF. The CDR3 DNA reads TGTGCCAGCAGACAGAGACTAGCGGGAGAGGACAATGAGCAGTTCTTC.

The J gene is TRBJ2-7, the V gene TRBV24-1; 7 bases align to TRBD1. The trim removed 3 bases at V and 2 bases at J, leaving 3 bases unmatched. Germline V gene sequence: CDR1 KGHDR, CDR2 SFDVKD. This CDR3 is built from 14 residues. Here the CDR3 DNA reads TGTGCCACCAGTGATCGGACAGGAGCCTACGAGCAGTACTTC. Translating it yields CATSDRTGAYEQYF.

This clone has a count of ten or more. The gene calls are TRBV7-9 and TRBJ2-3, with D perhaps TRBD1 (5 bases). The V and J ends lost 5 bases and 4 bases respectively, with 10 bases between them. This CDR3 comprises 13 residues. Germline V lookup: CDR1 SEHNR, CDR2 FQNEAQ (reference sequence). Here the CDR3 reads CASSPRVSDTQYF. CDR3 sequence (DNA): TGTGCCAGCAGCCCCAGGGTTTCAGATACGCAGTATTTT. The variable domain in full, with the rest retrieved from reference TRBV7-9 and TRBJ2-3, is DTGVSQNPRHKITKRGQNVTFRCDPISEHNRLYWYRQTLGQGPEFLTYFQNEAQLEKSRLLSDRFSAERPKGSFSTLEIQRTEQGDSAMYLCASSPRVSDTQYFGPGTRLTVL.

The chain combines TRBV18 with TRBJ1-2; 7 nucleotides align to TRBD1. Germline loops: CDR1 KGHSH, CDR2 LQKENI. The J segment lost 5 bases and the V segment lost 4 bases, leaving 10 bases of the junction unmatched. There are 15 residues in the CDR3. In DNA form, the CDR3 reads TGTGCCAGCTCACTCGACAGGGTGCCCTTATATGGCTACACCTTC. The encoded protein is CASSLDRVPLYGYTF.